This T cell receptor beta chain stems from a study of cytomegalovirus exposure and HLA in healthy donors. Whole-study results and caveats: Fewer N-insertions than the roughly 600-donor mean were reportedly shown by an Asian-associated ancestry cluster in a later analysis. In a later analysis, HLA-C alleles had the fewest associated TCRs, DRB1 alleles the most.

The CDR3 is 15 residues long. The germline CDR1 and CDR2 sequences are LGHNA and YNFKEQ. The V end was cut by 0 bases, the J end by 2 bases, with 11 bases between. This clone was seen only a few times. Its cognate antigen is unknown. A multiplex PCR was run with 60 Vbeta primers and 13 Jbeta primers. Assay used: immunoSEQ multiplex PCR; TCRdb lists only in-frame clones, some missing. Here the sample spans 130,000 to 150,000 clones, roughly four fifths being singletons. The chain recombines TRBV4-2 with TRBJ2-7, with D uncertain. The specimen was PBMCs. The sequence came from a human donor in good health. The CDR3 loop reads CASSQDHSQPYEQYF. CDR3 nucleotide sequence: TGTGCCAGCAGCCAAGACCACAGCCAGCCCTACGAGCAGTACTTC.